Sequencing of this T cell receptor beta chain was carried out in a study of chemoradiotherapy in HPV16-positive cancers. The method was immunoSEQ multiplex PCR; TCRdb's version includes in-frame clones alone and lacks a portion of them. The data show about 68,000 clones, with around nine tenths seen just once and just over 4% held by the top ten. V was trimmed by 4 bases and J by 2 bases, leaving 11 bases between them. The germline V gene has CDR1 ENHRY and CDR2 SYGVKD. This CDR3 is built from 15 residues. The V call is TRBV10-3, the J call TRBJ2-2; D remains ambiguous. The sequencing used blood, collected from a patient who underwent chemoradiotherapy. The TCR originated in a human donor with HPV-associated anogenital cancer. In DNA form, the CDR3 reads TGTGCCATCAGTGGCCGCCAGGAAAACACCGGGGAGCTGTTTTTT. It yields the protein CAISGRQENTGELFF.